These 21 T cell receptor beta chains were sequenced from one sample in a study of type 1 regulatory T cells. TCRdb processed the reads anew with MiXCR; each CDR3 protein has one entry. The sample lists over 55,000 distinct CDR3 sequences, around 68% occurring once. Their recognized antigens are unknown. Material: cultured T cells, either the whole culture or a sorted T cell fraction (not recorded which). The subset is: Tr1-enriched cell product generated in vitro against host alloantigens. These receptors all come from a human donor in good health.

The chain combines TRBV12-3 or TRBV12-4 with TRBJ2-3; 14 nucleotides match TRBD2. V gave up 1 base and J gave up 4 bases; unmatched junction bases: 19. The CDR3 has 22 residues. The CDR3 sequence is CASSLVSHRLAGGPKYSDTQYF. The CDR3 DNA follows: TGTGCCAGCAGTTTAGTCAGCCACAGACTAGCGGGAGGGCCAAAGTATTCAGATACGCAGTATTTT.

As DNA, the CDR3 is TGTGCCAGCAGTTTATCCCAGACTAGCGGGAGGTATTATGAGCAGTTCTTC. Its translation: CASSLSQTSGRYYEQFF. The V and J genes are TRBV28 and TRBJ2-1; 13 nucleotides agree with TRBD2. V lost 1 base and J lost 8; bases outside the gene matches: 8. From germline, CDR1 is MDHEN and CDR2 SYDVKM. This CDR3 comprises 17 residues.

The chain joins TRBV7-9 to TRBJ2-7; 7 bases align to TRBD2. CDR1 SEHNR and CDR2 FQNEAQ come from the germline V gene (reference sequence). The V segment lost 3 bases and the J segment 6 bases; nucleotides outside the gene matches: 8. The CDR3 is 14 residues long. The CDR3 bases are TGTGCCAGCAGCTTGGCGGGAGTCCTCAGCGAGCAGTACTTC. This codes for CASSLAGVLSEQYF.

CDR3 region: CASSLDNLGAGGGNTIYF. As DNA, the CDR3 is TGTGCCAGCAGCTTAGATAATCTGGGGGCAGGTGGTGGAAACACCATATATTTT. The rearrangement joins TRBV7-8 to TRBJ1-3, with D possibly TRBD1 on 6 matching bases. V shed 1 base and J shed 3 bases, with 19 bases lying between them. Per germline, CDR1 SGHVS and CDR2 FQNEAQ. This CDR3 spans 18 amino acids.

The rearrangement links TRBV20-1 to TRBJ1-6; D is uncertain. Between the trimmed V and J ends, which lost 6 bases and 4 bases, there was a span of 28 bases. The germline V gene encodes CDR1 DFQATT and CDR2 SNEGSKA (reference sequence). The CDR3 runs 19 residues. The CDR3, as DNA: TGCAGTGCCCCGGGCGAGCCCCTTGATCTCACTCTATATAATTCACCCCTCCACTTT. Amino acid sequence: CSAPGEPLDLTLYNSPLHF.

The rearrangement uses TRBV7-2 and TRBJ2-5; D perhaps matches TRBD2 (6 bases). CDR1 and CDR2 from the germline V gene are SGHTA and FQGNSA. V shed 6 bases and J shed 2 bases, with 19 bases lying between them. The CDR3 runs 16 residues. The CDR3 nucleotides are TGTGCCAGCAGACCCGCGCTTCGGAGGGGTCAAGAGACCCAGTACTTC. This encodes CASRPALRRGQETQYF.

This sequence joins TRBV7-8 and TRBJ2-7; 13 nucleotides match TRBD2. CDR3 length: 18 residues. The junction had 16 bases not matched to a gene; V was cut back by 5 bases and J by 6 bases. Germline CDR1 is SGHVS and CDR2 is FQNEAQ. CDR3 in amino acids: CASSADGQGTSGISEQYF. CDR3 nucleotides: TGTGCCAGCAGCGCGGATGGACAGGGGACTAGCGGGATAAGCGAGCAGTACTTC.

The chain couples TRBV18 to TRBJ2-5; D is unresolved. Germline V gene lookup returns CDR1 KGHSH and CDR2 LQKENI. The CDR3 totals 13 residues. Trimming took off 6 bases at V and 2 bases at J, with 10 bases between the two ends. The CDR3 coding sequence is TGTGCCAGCTCCCCCGGGTCTCAAGAGACCCAGTACTTC. It codes for CASSPGSQETQYF.

The V call is TRBV20-1, the J call TRBJ2-1; D gene uncertain. CDR1 and CDR2 (germline): DFQATT, SNEGSKA (reference sequence). The germline V and J ends were trimmed by 6 bases and 3 bases, with 12 bases remaining between them. The CDR3 is made up of 13 amino acids. CDR3 coding DNA: TGCAGTGCCCGACCGATATACTACAATGAGCAGTTCTTC. As protein: CSARPIYYNEQFF.

This clonotype is classed as medium-sized. The chain uses TRBV7-3 and TRBJ1-1, with D unresolved. CDR1 is SGHTA and CDR2 is FQGTGA in the germline V gene. CDR3 length equals 13 residues. V dropped 1 base and J dropped 3 bases, with 6 bases sitting between them. The CDR3 protein is CASSLNLDTEAFF. CDR3 sequence (DNA): TGTGCCAGCAGCTTAAATCTGGACACTGAAGCTTTCTTT.

V usage is TRBV3-1 and J usage is TRBJ2-3, with D hard to call. V was cut by 1 base and J by 4 bases, with 9 bases left in between. CDR1 and CDR2 from the germline V gene are LGHDT and YNNKEL (reference sequence). The CDR3 loop spans 14 amino acids. CDR3 nucleotides: TGTGCCAGCAGCCAAGTCGAAACAGCAGATACGCAGTATTTT. It translates to CASSQVETADTQYF.

The table lists this clonotype with a few counts. CDR3 residues: CASLHGDGTEAFF. CDR3 coding DNA: TGTGCCAGCCTACATGGGGACGGCACTGAAGCTTTCTTT. The gene calls are TRBV12-3 or TRBV12-4 and TRBJ1-1; maybe TRBD1 (5 bases). V lost 8 bases, J lost 4 bases, and 14 bases lay in between. The CDR3 totals 13 residues.

V and J are TRBV5-1 and TRBJ1-2; tentative D call: TRBD1 (6 bases). Trimming removed 0 bases from V and 5 bases from J, with 8 bases in between. This CDR3 is built from 13 residues. Germline CDR1 is SGHRS and CDR2 is YFSETQ. The CDR3 DNA reads TGCGCCAGCAGCTTGGTGACAGGATATGGCTACACCTTC. Translated: CASSLVTGYGYTF. The complete variable domain, with remaining parts taken from reference TRBV5-1 and TRBJ1-2, reads KAGVTQTPRYLIKTRGQQVTLSCSPISGHRSVSWYQQTPGQGLQFLFEYFSETQRNKGNFPGRFSGRQFSNSRSEMNVSTLELGDSALYLCASSLVTGYGYTFGSGTRLTVV.

The chain has TRBV5-1 and TRBJ2-7, with TRBD2 matching 11 bases. V lost 4 bases, J lost 3 bases, and 9 bases stayed unmatched. Germline V lookup: CDR1 SGHRS, CDR2 YFSETQ. The CDR3 loop spans 16 amino acids. CDR3 nucleotides: TGCGCCAGCAGCCGATGGACTAGCGGGCGATACTACGAGCAGTACTTC. Amino acids: CASSRWTSGRYYEQYF.

The chain employs TRBV4-1 and TRBJ2-7, with 10 bases aligning to TRBD2. The CDR3 covers 16 residues. Trimming removed 4 bases from V and 3 bases from J; junction bases left unmatched: 9. From germline, CDR1 is MGHRA and CDR2 YSYEKL. The CDR3 bases are TGCGCCAGCAGCCCCGCCCTAGCGGGAGTTAGCTACGAGCAGTACTTC. It is translated as CASSPALAGVSYEQYF.

This clonotype was counted many times. The chain combines TRBV10-3 with TRBJ2-7; D tentatively reads TRBD1 or TRBD2 (5 bases each). This CDR3 contains 14 residues. Germline lookup yields CDR1 ENHRY and CDR2 SYGVKD. The V end was cut by 3 bases, the J end by 2 bases, with 11 bases between. In nucleotides, the CDR3 is TGTGCCATCAGTGACGCGACGGGACCCTACGAGCAGTACTTC. Amino acid sequence: CAISDATGPYEQYF.

For the CDR3, the DNA is TGTGCCAGCTCAAACTCAGCGGGAGGCTCCTACGAGCAGTACTTC. Its translation: CASSNSAGGSYEQYF. The chain has TRBV18 and TRBJ2-7; 9 bases are shared with TRBD2. The CDR3 totals 15 residues. CDR1 KGHSH and CDR2 LQKENI come from the germline V gene. V was pared by 5 bases and J by 0 bases, with 5 bases of the junction left unmatched.

The chain employs TRBV20-1 and TRBJ2-3, with a tentative D call TRBD2 (5 bases). This CDR3 has 14 residues. Germline CDR1 DFQATT, CDR2 SNEGSKA (reference sequence). The V end was cut by 6 bases, the J end by 6 bases, with 19 bases between. CDR3 residues: CSAHPVAKADTQYF. Here the CDR3 DNA reads TGCAGTGCCCACCCCGTAGCGAAAGCCGATACGCAGTATTTT.

The J gene is TRBJ2-2, the V gene TRBV11-2; D is uncertain. V was clipped by 7 bases and J by 9 bases, with 12 bases between them. CDR3 length: 12 residues. CDR1 and CDR2 from the germline V gene are SGHAT and FQNNGV. CDR3 nucleotides: TGTGCCAGCACCCCCCGAACTCGGGAGCTGTTTTTT. It is translated as CASTPRTRELFF.

This clonotype was detected a few times. The chain employs TRBV7-9 and TRBJ2-7; D remains ambiguous. In germline, CDR1 is SEHNR, CDR2 FQNEAQ (reference sequence). The CDR3 consists of 15 residues. Trimming stripped 5 bases from V and 2 bases from J, with 16 bases between. For the CDR3, the DNA is TGTGCCAGCAGCAAAAACTCGGGCTCAACCTACGAGCAGTACTTC. It yields the protein CASSKNSGSTYEQYF.

The chain employs TRBV6-1 and TRBJ2-1; D may be TRBD2 (5 bases). CDR1 and CDR2 from the germline V gene are MNHNS and SASEGT. The CDR3 loop spans 15 amino acids. The V end lost 5 bases, the J end lost 7 bases, and 18 bases lay between the germline ends. Here the CDR3 reads CASSLERISGNEQFF. For the CDR3, the DNA is TGTGCCAGCAGTCTAGAGCGGATCTCTGGGAATGAGCAGTTCTTC.